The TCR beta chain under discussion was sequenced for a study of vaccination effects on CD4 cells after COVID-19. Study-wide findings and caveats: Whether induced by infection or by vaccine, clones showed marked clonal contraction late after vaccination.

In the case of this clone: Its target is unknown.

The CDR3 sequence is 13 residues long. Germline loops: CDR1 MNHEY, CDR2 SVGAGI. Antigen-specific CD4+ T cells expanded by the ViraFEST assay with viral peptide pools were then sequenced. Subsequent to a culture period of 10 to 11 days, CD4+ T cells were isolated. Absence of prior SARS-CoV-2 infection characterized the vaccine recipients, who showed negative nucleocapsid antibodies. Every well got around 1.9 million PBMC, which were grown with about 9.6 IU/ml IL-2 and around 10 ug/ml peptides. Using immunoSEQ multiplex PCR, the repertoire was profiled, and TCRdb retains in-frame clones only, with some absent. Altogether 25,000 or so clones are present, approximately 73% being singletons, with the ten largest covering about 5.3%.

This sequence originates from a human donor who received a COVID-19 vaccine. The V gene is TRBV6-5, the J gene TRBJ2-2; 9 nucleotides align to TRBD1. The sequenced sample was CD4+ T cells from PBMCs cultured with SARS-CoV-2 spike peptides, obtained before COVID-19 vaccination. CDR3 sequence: CAWGQGGTGELFF. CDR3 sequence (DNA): TGTGCTTGGGGACAGGGAGGGACCGGGGAGCTGTTTTTT.